These 8 T cell receptor beta chains originate from one sample sequenced in a study of cytomegalovirus exposure and HLA in healthy donors. Use of 60 Vbeta and 13 Jbeta primers characterized the PCR. Assay used: immunoSEQ multiplex PCR; TCRdb lists only in-frame clones, some missing. The sample lists approximately 170,000 clones; roughly 80% were seen once. Material: PBMCs. The receptors shown here come from a woman between 45 and 65 years old in good health and CMV-seropositive.

This clone was detected only once. The chain couples TRBV5-1 to TRBJ2-7, with TRBD1 as a possible D gene (5 bases). Trimming took off 3 bases at V and 5 bases at J, with 15 bases between the two ends. Germline assignment: CDR1 SGHRS and CDR2 YFSETQ. This CDR3 is 14 amino acids long. The CDR3 loop is CASSSLTAQDEQYF. CDR3 bases: TGCGCCAGCAGCTCCCTGACAGCCCAGGACGAGCAGTACTTC.

The CDR3 is CASSLGANYGYTF. The CDR3 DNA follows: TGTGCCAGCAGTTTGGGCGCTAACTATGGCTACACCTTC. The chain is built from TRBV27 and TRBJ1-2; D gene uncertain. Per germline, CDR1 MNHEY and CDR2 SMNVEV (reference sequence). The CDR3 runs 13 residues. V lost 3 bases to trimming and J lost 0 bases, with 5 bases between them.

The genes are TRBV15 and TRBJ2-3; TRBD2 is a possible D gene (5 bases). With 0 bases removed from V and 8 bases from J, the gap between germline ends came to 6 bases. The CDR3 length is 12 residues. Germline V gene sequence: CDR1 LNHNV, CDR2 YYDKDF (reference sequence). The CDR3 nucleotides read TGTGCCACCAGCAGAGATCGGGGTACGCAGTATTTT. It yields the protein CATSRDRGTQYF.

The V gene is TRBV27, the J gene TRBJ1-2; D gene uncertain. The germline CDR1 and CDR2 sequences are MNHEY and SMNVEV (reference sequence). There are 13 residues in the CDR3. Deletions cut 3 bases from V and 0 bases from J, with 5 bases between. CDR3 in DNA: TGTGCCAGCAGTTTCAATTCTAACTATGGCTACACCTTC. This encodes CASSFNSNYGYTF.

The table lists this clone with a few counts. The V and J genes are TRBV28 and TRBJ1-2, with D possibly being TRBD1 (5 bases). The CDR3 length is 14 residues. The V and J ends lost 3 bases and 2 bases respectively, with 10 bases between them. The germline CDR1 and CDR2 sequences are MDHEN and SYDVKM. The DNA of the CDR3 is TGTGCCAGCAGTTTGGCGGGACTGAACTATGGCTACACCTTC. It codes for CASSLAGLNYGYTF.

V and J are TRBV19 and TRBJ2-7, with 11 bases that match TRBD2. With 9 bases clipped from V and 2 bases from J, the junction kept 9 bases outside the gene matches. CDR3 length: 15 amino acids. The germline gives CDR1 LNHDA, CDR2 SQIVND (reference sequence). The CDR3 sequence: CASQITSGSPYEQYF. DNA of the CDR3: TGTGCCAGCCAGATTACTAGCGGGAGTCCCTACGAGCAGTACTTC.

This chain links TRBV29-1 with TRBJ2-1, with TRBD2 matching over 8 bases. The ends lost 3 bases at V and 7 bases at J; junction bases unmatched: 11. Germline loops: CDR1 SQVTM, CDR2 ANQGSEA. The CDR3 totals 15 residues. The chain's CDR3 is CSVESLAAILNEQFF. CDR3 sequence (DNA): TGCAGCGTTGAGTCACTAGCGGCGATCCTTAATGAGCAGTTCTTC.

This clone was observed a single time. The CDR3 sequence: CASSMAQGAYGYTF. The CDR3 region has the DNA TGTGCCAGCAGCATGGCACAGGGGGCCTATGGCTACACCTTC. This chain connects TRBV11-1 to TRBJ1-2, with 9 bases identical to TRBD1. Trimming took 5 bases from V and 4 from J; bases not matched to a gene: 5. The V gene's germline CDR1 is SGHAT and CDR2 FQDESV (reference sequence). The CDR3 contains 14 residues.